One and the same sample provided the 14 T cell receptor beta chains below, sequenced in a study of cytomegalovirus exposure and HLA in healthy donors. PCR involved 60 Vbeta and 13 Jbeta primers. Libraries were prepared by immunoSEQ multiplex PCR; TCRdb keeps only in-frame clonotypes and omits some of them. The sample has more than 75,000 clones, 74% seen once. The sequenced sample was PBMCs. These receptors originate from a man aged 40-49 years in good health and CMV-seropositive.

This chain links TRBV7-2 with TRBJ1-1; D perhaps matches TRBD1 (5 bases). The CDR3 is 15 residues long. The germline V and J ends were trimmed by 3 bases and 6 bases, with 17 bases remaining between them. Germline V gene sequence: CDR1 SGHTA, CDR2 FQGNSA. CDR3 in amino acids: CASSFKSSGSAEAFF. The CDR3 DNA sequence: TGTGCCAGCAGCTTTAAGTCTTCAGGGTCGGCTGAAGCTTTCTTT.

This clone was seen more than once but under ten times. V is TRBV30 and J is TRBJ2-4, with D possibly TRBD2 on 5 matching bases. The ends were cut back, 2 bases at V and 3 bases at J, with 8 bases in the middle. Germline assignment: CDR1 GTSNPN and CDR2 SVGIG (reference sequence). The CDR3 runs to 13 residues. The CDR3 bases are TGTGCCTGGAGTCCCGGGGACAAAAACATTCAGTACTTC. It translates to CAWSPGDKNIQYF.

This rearrangement joins TRBV5-1 to TRBJ2-3; D is ambiguous. V dropped 1 base and J dropped 0 bases, with 18 bases sitting between them. The CDR3 has 18 amino acids. Germline V CDR1 and CDR2: SGHRS, YFSETQ. In nucleotides, the CDR3 is TGCGCCAGCAGCTTGTTGGCCGCCCAGATGTATAGCACAGATACGCAGTATTTT. It is translated as CASSLLAAQMYSTDTQYF.

The chain is built from TRBV7-2 and TRBJ2-5, with 9 bases identical to TRBD2. CDR3 length equals 14 residues. Germline loops: CDR1 SGHTA, CDR2 FQGNSA. The V segment lost 5 bases and the J segment 5 bases; nucleotides outside the gene matches: 6. CDR3 bases: TGTGCCAGCAGCGCGGGACTAGCAGGGGAGACCCAGTACTTC. Translating it yields CASSAGLAGETQYF.

For this clone: One end of the junction fails to match germline, which may point to a read error. V usage is TRBV5-6 and J usage is TRBJ2-7; no clear D. The germline CDR1 and CDR2 sequences are SGHDT and YYEEEE. There are 13 residues in the CDR3. The CDR3 spells CASSLGTETPWDF. DNA for the CDR3: TGTGCCAGCAGCTTGGGCACAGAGACACCTTGGGACTTC.

This clone was recorded a few times. The chain carries TRBV2 and TRBJ1-2; D is undetermined. Trimming cost V 4 bases and J 1 base, with 10 bases left between them. The length of the CDR3 is 14 residues. CDR1 SNHLY and CDR2 FYNNEI come from the germline V gene. CDR3 amino acids: CASSGEVFNYGYTF. CDR3 bases: TGTGCCAGCAGTGGTGAGGTCTTTAACTATGGCTACACCTTC.

V is TRBV4-2 and J is TRBJ2-7; 9 bases are a match to TRBD1. The CDR3 extends over 15 amino acids. V gave up 2 bases and J gave up 4 bases; unmatched junction bases: 6. Germline V gene data show CDR1 as LGHNA and CDR2 as YNFKEQ. CDR3 sequence: CASSQTGQGQYEQYF. The CDR3 nucleotides read TGTGCCAGCAGCCAAACCGGACAGGGGCAATACGAGCAGTACTTC.

This rearrangement joins TRBV6-6 to TRBJ1-6; D ambiguous. Trimming removed 2 bases at V and 14 bases at J, with 16 bases between. CDR3 length: 14 residues. Germline V CDR1 and CDR2: MNHNY, SVGAGI (reference sequence). CDR3 in amino acids: CASSYGIPAGSLHF. For the CDR3, the DNA is TGTGCCAGCAGTTACGGCATACCCGCGGGGTCCCTCCACTTT.

The V call is TRBV4-1, the J call TRBJ1-4, with D maybe TRBD1 (6 bases). This CDR3 spans 18 amino acids. Germline V CDR1 and CDR2: MGHRA, YSYEKL. The V end lost 4 bases, the J end lost 1 base, and 19 bases lay between the germline ends. The chain's CDR3 is CASSPTTGGHRTNEKLFF. As DNA, the CDR3 is TGCGCCAGCAGCCCGACGACGGGGGGGCATAGAACTAATGAAAAACTGTTTTTT.

The chain is built from TRBV7-2 and TRBJ2-1; D gene unclear. The CDR3 runs to 15 residues. Trimming shortened V by 1 base and J by 0 bases, and 7 bases separated the two germline ends. Germline-derived CDR1 and CDR2 are SGHTA and FQGNSA. The CDR3 bases are TGTGCCAGCAGCTTAGACGCCAGCTCCTACAATGAGCAGTTCTTC. It codes for CASSLDASSYNEQFF.

The V and J genes are TRBV29-1 and TRBJ2-2, with 10 bases lining up with TRBD2. The CDR3 has 17 amino acids. Germline V gives CDR1 SQVTM, CDR2 ANQGSEA. V was pared by 6 bases and J by 2 bases, with 12 bases of the junction left unmatched. The CDR3: CSVRGEELAGNTGELFF. DNA for the CDR3: TGCAGCGTGCGGGGAGAGGAACTAGCGGGAAACACCGGGGAGCTGTTTTTT.

The chain joins TRBV6-5 to TRBJ1-5, with unresolved D. The germline V gene has CDR1 MNHEY and CDR2 SVGAGI. V lost 0 bases and J 2 bases, leaving 8 bases between the germline ends. This CDR3 has 15 residues. The CDR3 sequence is CASSYSPDGNQPQHF. The CDR3, as DNA: TGTGCCAGCAGTTACTCCCCAGATGGCAATCAGCCCCAGCATTTT.

The V call is TRBV5-1, the J call TRBJ2-1, with a weak D call TRBD2 (5 bases). This CDR3 has 13 residues. The germline CDR1 and CDR2 sequences are SGHRS and YFSETQ. Trimming removed 5 bases at V and 4 bases at J, with 10 bases between. This CDR3 is CASRRVEYNEQFF. In DNA, the CDR3 is TGCGCCAGCAGGAGGGTCGAGTACAATGAGCAGTTCTTC.

The chain links TRBV25-1 to TRBJ2-4, with D possibly matching TRBD1 (5 bases). V was shortened by 6 bases and J by 5 bases, with 17 bases between the two germline ends. Germline V gene sequence: CDR1 MGHDK, CDR2 SYGVNS. This CDR3 contains 15 residues. The CDR3 protein is CASSRQGFLENIQYF. In DNA form, the CDR3 reads TGTGCCAGCAGCAGGCAGGGATTTTTAGAAAACATTCAGTACTTC.